What follows are 24 T cell receptor beta chains derived from one specimen sequenced in a study of shared clonotypes between healthy human individuals. The repertoire was sequenced with immunoSEQ multiplex PCR; TCRdb's copy has only in-frame clones and lacks some. Seen here are about 79,000 clones, roughly two thirds observed once, and the top ten hold under 65%. The sequenced material came from memory CD8+ T cells sorted from blood. Subset here: CD45RO+ cells pooled with CCR7-negative TemRA cells. These receptors were taken from a man aged 25 to 40 in good health.

This clone was seen at least ten times. This chain connects TRBV5-6 to TRBJ1-1; D unclear. The length of the CDR3 is 12 residues. CDR1 is SGHDT and CDR2 is YYEEEE in the germline V gene. V was trimmed by 2 bases and J by 5 bases, leaving 7 bases between them. CDR3: CASSFVQTEAFF. Here the CDR3 DNA reads TGTGCCAGCAGCTTTGTCCAGACTGAAGCTTTCTTT.

This clone has a count of ten or more. The J gene is TRBJ2-7, the V gene TRBV10-3; the match to TRBD2 covers 8 bases. The CDR3 totals 14 residues. Trimming cost V 2 bases and J 0 bases; bases outside gene matches: 0. In germline, CDR1 is ENHRY, CDR2 SYGVKD. CDR3 amino acids: CAISEGTSSYEQYF. In nucleotides, the CDR3 is TGTGCCATCAGTGAGGGGACTAGCTCCTACGAGCAGTACTTC.

The chain couples TRBV5-1 to TRBJ2-3; the match to TRBD2 covers 7 bases. This CDR3 comprises 15 residues. Germline assignment: CDR1 SGHRS and CDR2 YFSETQ. After removal of 7 bases from V and 1 base from J, the junction contained 9 bases not matched to a gene. The CDR3: CASRGTTSGTDTQYF. The CDR3 coding sequence is TGCGCCAGCCGTGGAACAACTAGCGGCACAGATACGCAGTATTTT.

Many counts were recorded for this clone. The V and J genes are TRBV4-2 and TRBJ2-5; D is undetermined. Trimming cost V 0 bases and J 4 bases, with 9 bases left between them. Per the germline V gene, CDR1 is LGHNA and CDR2 is YNFKEQ. The length of the CDR3 is 14 residues. DNA for the CDR3: TGTGCCAGCAGCCAAGACGCCAGCCCAGAGACCCAGTACTTC. The encoded protein is CASSQDASPETQYF.

CDR3 protein: CAWGIGGVSEQFF. The CDR3 DNA is TGTGCCTGGGGCATCGGTGGAGTTAGCGAGCAGTTCTTC. J is TRBJ2-1 and V is TRBV30; D is ambiguous. V shed 5 bases and J shed 10 bases, with 18 bases lying between them. The CDR3 has 13 residues. Germline lookup yields CDR1 GTSNPN and CDR2 SVGIG (reference sequence).

The chain joins TRBV6-1 to TRBJ1-5; D ambiguous. V shed 6 bases and J shed 5 bases, with 17 bases lying between them. This CDR3 contains 15 residues. The germline gives CDR1 MNHNS, CDR2 SASEGT. CDR3 sequence (DNA): TGTGCCAGCAGACTCGGCACAGTCAATTATCAGCCCCAGCATTTT. It codes for CASRLGTVNYQPQHF.

The table lists this clone with a few counts. This rearrangement joins TRBV28 to TRBJ1-5; no firm D call. This CDR3 is built from 15 residues. Trimming shortened V by 7 bases and J by 0 bases, and 13 bases separated the two germline ends. Germline loops: CDR1 MDHEN, CDR2 SYDVKM. The chain's CDR3 is CASTENTYSNQPQHF. CDR3 DNA sequence: TGTGCCAGCACTGAGAACACCTATAGCAATCAGCCCCAGCATTTT.

The rearrangement uses TRBV7-2 and TRBJ2-1, with 10 bases aligning to TRBD2. V shed 0 bases, J shed 3 bases, and the junction held 11 bases outside the gene matches. The V gene's germline CDR1 is SGHTA and CDR2 FQGNSA. The length of the CDR3 is 19 residues. CDR3 in DNA: TGTGCCAGCAGCTTAGCGCCCCTAGCGGGAGCCCTTGGCTACAATGAGCAGTTCTTC. This gives the protein CASSLAPLAGALGYNEQFF.

This clone was seen more than once but under ten times. This chain links TRBV6-4 with TRBJ2-3, with 8 bases matching TRBD1. The CDR3 length is 16 residues. The ends lost 3 bases at V and 4 bases at J; junction bases unmatched: 9. CDR1 is MRHNA and CDR2 is SNTAGT in the germline V gene. CDR3 region: CASSEVRTGSADTQYF. The CDR3 nucleotides are TGTGCCAGCAGTGAAGTCCGGACAGGGTCGGCAGATACGCAGTATTTT.

The chain links TRBV19 to TRBJ1-5, with 9 bases lining up with TRBD1. The CDR3 is made up of 17 amino acids. J lost 4 bases, V lost 5 bases, and 12 bases had no gene match. From germline, CDR1 is LNHDA and CDR2 SQIVND (reference sequence). CDR3 sequence (DNA): TGTGCCAGTAGTCGGGACAGGGACTCCGGAAGGAATCAGCCCCAGCATTTT. Residues: CASSRDRDSGRNQPQHF.

The CDR3 DNA sequence: TGTGCCAGCAGCGCACGACTTGGATCCGCTTACAATGAGCAGTTCTTC. As protein: CASSARLGSAYNEQFF. V and J are TRBV9 and TRBJ2-1, with D unclear. The V end lost 3 bases, the J end lost 4 bases, and 17 bases lay between the germline ends. The CDR3 length is 16 residues. Germline CDR1 reads SGDLS; CDR2 reads YYNGEE.

With respect to this clone: The same CDR3 is also encoded by other DNA sequences in this sample. V and J are TRBV11-2 and TRBJ2-2, with a tentative D call TRBD2 (6 bases). Germline CDR1 SGHAT, CDR2 FQNNGV. Trimming left V 11 bases short and J 2 bases short, with 15 bases between. The CDR3 is 14 residues long. CDR3 loop: CASSRRGNTGELFF. The CDR3 region has the DNA TGTGCCTCCTCGCGGAGGGGTAACACCGGGGAGCTGTTTTTT.

The chain has TRBV9 and TRBJ2-7; 8 nucleotides agree with TRBD2. Germline assignment: CDR1 SGDLS and CDR2 YYNGEE. Trimming at V came to 3 bases and at J to 8 bases, leaving 10 bases not matched to a gene. CDR3 size: 14 residues. The CDR3 nucleotides read TGTGCCAGCAGCGCCCCGGGACTAGGGTCGAAGCAGTACTTC. The encoded protein is CASSAPGLGSKQYF. Full variable domain (missing parts from reference TRBV9 and TRBJ2-7): DSGVTQTPKHLITATGQRVTLRCSPRSGDLSVYWYQQSLDQGLQFLIQYYNGEERAKGNILERFSAQQFPDLHSELNLSSLELGDSALYFCASSAPGLGSKQYFGPGTRLTVT.

In this sample, this clone turned up many times. The J gene is TRBJ2-2, the V gene TRBV7-9; TRBD2 is a possible D gene (6 bases). V was cut by 6 bases and J by 9 bases, with 14 bases left in between. CDR1 is SEHNR and CDR2 is FQNEAQ in the germline V gene (reference sequence). The CDR3 is 13 residues long. As DNA, the CDR3 is TGTGCCAGCAGACCGGGAGAGGTATGGGAGCTGTTTTTT. Translated, it gives CASRPGEVWELFF.

J is TRBJ2-7 and V is TRBV5-1; D not resolved. The CDR3 sequence is 16 residues long. V shed 0 bases and J shed 2 bases, with 15 bases lying between them. Germline V gene sequence: CDR1 SGHRS, CDR2 YFSETQ. The CDR3 region is CASSLEVARNAYEQYF. The CDR3 bases are TGCGCCAGCAGCTTGGAGGTAGCCCGCAACGCCTACGAGCAGTACTTC.

This clone appeared once. The sample carries other DNA sequences with the same CDR3. V gene TRBV11-2 combines with J gene TRBJ2-7; D may correspond to TRBD1 or TRBD2 (5 bases each). This CDR3 is built from 14 residues. The V gene lost 3 bases and the J gene lost 2 bases, with 11 bases spanning the gap. CDR1 and CDR2 from the germline V gene are SGHAT and FQNNGV. The CDR3 DNA sequence: TGTGCCAGCAGCTTCGGGACGGTGGCCTACGAGCAGTACTTC. This codes for CASSFGTVAYEQYF. Full variable domain (remainder filled in from reference TRBV11-2 and TRBJ2-7): EAGVAQSPRYKIIEKRQSVAFWCNPISGHATLYWYQQILGQGPKLLIQFQNNGVVDDSQLPKDRFSAERLKGVDSTLKIQPAKLEDSAVYLCASSFGTVAYEQYFGPGTRLTVT.

This clone was observed a single time. In nucleotides, the CDR3 is TGTGCCAGCACCACGGGGGCTCCTGGCTACACCTTC. This gives the protein CASTTGAPGYTF. The rearrangement links TRBV6-6 to TRBJ1-2, with a possible D match to TRBD1 (6 bases). Trimming left V 7 bases short and J 7 bases short, with 13 bases between. This CDR3 region has 12 residues. Looked up from germline, CDR1 is MNHNY and CDR2 is SVGAGI (reference sequence).

A remark on this clone: Other DNA variants within this sample encode the same CDR3. V is TRBV6-6 and J is TRBJ1-2; D gene uncertain. This CDR3 has 12 amino acids. V was shortened by 6 bases and J by 3 bases, with 8 bases between the two germline ends. Germline V gives CDR1 MNHNY, CDR2 SVGAGI (reference sequence). CDR3 DNA: TGTGCCAGCAGAGCGGTGGACTATGGCTACACCTTC. This sequence encodes CASRAVDYGYTF.

The sample holds a few counts of this clone. The chain is built from TRBV4-1 and TRBJ2-7; 9 bases align to TRBD1. After removal of 4 bases from V and 4 bases from J, the junction contained 8 bases not matched to a gene. This CDR3 spans 15 amino acids. From germline, CDR1 is MGHRA and CDR2 YSYEKL. CDR3 coding DNA: TGCGCCAGCAGCCCAGCGGACAGGGGTGGTTACGAGCAGTACTTC. Translating it yields CASSPADRGGYEQYF.

The rearrangement uses TRBV13 and TRBJ2-5; 9 bases align to TRBD2. There are 16 residues in the CDR3. The V gene's germline CDR1 is PRHDT and CDR2 FYEKMQ (reference sequence). V was clipped by 2 bases and J by 4 bases; unmatched bases: 8. The CDR3 DNA sequence: TGTGCCAGCAGCTTATATAGCGGGAGCAGGGCAGAGACCCAGTACTTC. The encoded protein is CASSLYSGSRAETQYF.

The chain combines TRBV5-8 with TRBJ1-5; D not certain. Germline assignment: CDR1 SGHTS and CDR2 YDEGEE. The V and J ends lost 2 bases and 2 bases respectively, with 11 bases between them. The CDR3 extends over 15 amino acids. The CDR3 loop reads CASSFLLAGNQPQHF. CDR3 in DNA: TGTGCCAGCAGCTTCTTATTAGCTGGCAATCAGCCCCAGCATTTT.

V usage is TRBV6-5 and J usage is TRBJ2-1, with D maybe TRBD1 (5 bases). The V end lost 7 bases, the J end lost 8 bases, and 12 bases lay between the germline ends. Germline CDR1 reads MNHEY; CDR2 reads SVGAGI. CDR3 length equals 12 residues. CDR3 sequence reads: CASTTTGDEQFF. As DNA, the CDR3 is TGTGCCAGCACAACCACAGGTGATGAGCAGTTCTTC.

The chain is built from TRBV29-1 and TRBJ2-1; 7 bases are shared with TRBD2. CDR3 size: 13 residues. V shed 4 bases, J shed 2 bases, and the junction held 2 bases outside the gene matches. Germline V gene lookup returns CDR1 SQVTM and CDR2 ANQGSEA. Here the CDR3 reads CSVGLAAYNEQFF. CDR3 nucleotides: TGCAGCGTTGGCCTAGCGGCCTACAATGAGCAGTTCTTC.

The V gene is TRBV18, the J gene TRBJ2-1, with 8 bases aligning to TRBD2. The length of the CDR3 is 14 residues. With 0 bases clipped from V and 10 bases from J, the junction kept 5 bases outside the gene matches. Germline V CDR1 and CDR2: KGHSH, LQKENI. CDR3: CASSPPSGTGEQFF. The DNA for the CDR3 is TGTGCCAGCTCACCACCTAGCGGGACTGGCGAGCAGTTCTTC.